This TCR beta chain was captured in a study of blood T cell repertoires in COVID-19. Across the whole study: Donors in the United States, Italy and Spain gave samples during acute or convalescent COVID-19. Sources were T cells, B-cell-depleted T cells, or PBMCs; the material itself was cDNA or gDNA.

Original processing methods: Amplification from reference gene primers served as the basis for estimated nucleated cell counts. Sequenced by immunoSEQ multiplex PCR; TCRdb stores in-frame clones only, minus some. D and trimming were read from the DNA, whereas the V and J calls and clone size are those reported in that table. The profile shows some 280,000 clones, 75% to 90% of them singletons. Sequencing input: peripheral blood. The TCR sequence derives from a woman aged 55-69 years with acute or convalescent COVID-19.

The CDR3 spells CASSLAGDQETQYF. The CDR3 nucleotides read TGTGCCAGCAGCTTAGCCGGAGACCAAGAGACCCAGTACTTC. The chain combines TRBV7-2 with TRBJ2-5; D not resolved. CDR1 and CDR2 from the germline V gene are SGHTA and FQGNSA. Trimming shortened V by 0 bases and J by 0 bases, and 5 bases separated the two germline ends. This CDR3 contains 14 residues.